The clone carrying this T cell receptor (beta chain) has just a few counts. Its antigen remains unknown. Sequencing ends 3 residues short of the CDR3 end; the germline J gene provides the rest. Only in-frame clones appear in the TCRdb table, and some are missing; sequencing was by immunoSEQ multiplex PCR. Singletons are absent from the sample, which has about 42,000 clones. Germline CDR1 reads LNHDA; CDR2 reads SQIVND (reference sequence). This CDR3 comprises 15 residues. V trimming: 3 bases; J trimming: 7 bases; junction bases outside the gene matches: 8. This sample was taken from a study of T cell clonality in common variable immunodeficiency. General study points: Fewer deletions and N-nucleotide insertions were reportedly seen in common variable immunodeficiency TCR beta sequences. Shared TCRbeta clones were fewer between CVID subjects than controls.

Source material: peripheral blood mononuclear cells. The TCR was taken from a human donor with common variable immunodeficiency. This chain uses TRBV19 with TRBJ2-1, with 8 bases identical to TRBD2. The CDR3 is CASSIDGTRVNEQFF. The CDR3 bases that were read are TGTGCCAGTAGTATCGATGGGACTAGGGTGAATGAG.